The clone carrying this TCR beta chain has a single count. What it recognizes is unknown. This sample stems from a study of chemoradiotherapy in HPV16-positive cancers. Across the whole study: A couple of HPV16-positive patients' cells yielded candidate HPV-specific clones and common motifs. Study-wide results and limits: During treatment, candidate HPV-specific clones and E7-related motifs expanded in tumor.

Repertoires were sampled repeatedly during chemoradiotherapy. Sequencing used immunoSEQ multiplex PCR; TCRdb keeps in-frame clones, though not all of them. Of about 68,000 clones listed, roughly 90% are singletons. This CDR3 has 15 amino acids. Trimming took 1 base from V and 3 from J, leaving 13 bases between them. Per the germline V gene, CDR1 is MNHNS and CDR2 is SASEGT. The chain couples TRBV6-1 to TRBJ2-7; D is perhaps TRBD1 (6 bases). The sample in question was blood, obtained from a patient who underwent chemoradiotherapy. The TCR sequence derives from a human donor with HPV-associated anogenital cancer. CDR3: CASSEGPGAYYEQYF. CDR3 sequence (DNA): TGTGCCAGCAGTGAAGGCCCAGGGGCCTACTACGAGCAGTACTTC.